A single sample is the source of the 27 T cell receptor beta chains below, sequenced in a study of T cell responses to AZD1222 COVID-19 vaccine. TCRdb's copy holds only in-frame clones and misses some; the assay was immunoSEQ multiplex PCR. The table has tens of thousands of clones, roughly 90% seen once. Specimen: peripheral blood, collected on day 0 of AZD1222 vaccination. These receptors came from an adult in good health.

The table lists this clone with a count of one. J is TRBJ2-5 and V is TRBV18; TRBD1 or TRBD2 may be the D gene (5 bases each). This CDR3 comprises 13 residues. CDR1 is KGHSH, CDR2 LQKENI, per germline. Trimming shortened V by 5 bases and J by 1 base, and 8 bases separated the two germline ends. This CDR3 reads CASSRDLQETQYF. The CDR3 DNA reads TGTGCCAGCTCAAGGGACCTCCAAGAGACCCAGTACTTC.

V usage is TRBV11-2 and J usage is TRBJ1-2; D ambiguous. Germline-derived CDR1 and CDR2 are SGHAT and FQNNGV. The CDR3 has 15 residues. The V and J ends lost 2 bases and 3 bases respectively, with 13 bases between them. CDR3: CASSLLAAGDYGYTF. The CDR3 nucleotides are TGTGCCAGCAGCTTATTGGCTGCCGGGGACTATGGCTACACCTTC.

The rearrangement uses TRBV9 and TRBJ2-1, with D tentatively TRBD2 (5 bases). Per the germline V gene, CDR1 is SGDLS and CDR2 is YYNGEE. Trimming pared 3 bases from V and 8 bases from J, leaving 18 bases between. This CDR3 has 15 amino acids. In DNA, the CDR3 is TGTGCCAGCAGCGGGAGCGGTTTTAAACCGGATGAGCAGTTCTTC. Its translation: CASSGSGFKPDEQFF.

The chain joins TRBV20-1 to TRBJ2-3; D unclear. This CDR3 region has 11 residues. V lost 3 bases to trimming and J lost 6 bases, with 7 bases between them. Per the germline V gene, CDR1 is DFQATT and CDR2 is SNEGSKA (reference sequence). As DNA, the CDR3 is TGCAGTGCTAGCTTAGGGGATACGCAGTATTTT. Its translation is CSASLGDTQYF.

The rearrangement uses TRBV19 and TRBJ2-7; unclear D gene. Trimming pared 2 bases from V and 0 bases from J, leaving 5 bases between. This CDR3 region has 13 residues. Germline V lookup: CDR1 LNHDA, CDR2 SQIVND (reference sequence). CDR3 residues: CASSIKGSYEQYF. As DNA, the CDR3 is TGTGCCAGTAGTATAAAGGGCTCCTACGAGCAGTACTTC.

V and J are TRBV19 and TRBJ1-2; 10 nucleotides align to TRBD1. The CDR3 contains 15 residues. Trimming removed 5 bases from V and 8 bases from J; junction bases left unmatched: 11. CDR1 is LNHDA, CDR2 SQIVND, per germline (reference sequence). The CDR3 DNA is TGTGCCAGTAGTGCTATGACAGGGGGCGCGCGGGGCTACACCTTC. The encoded protein is CASSAMTGGARGYTF.

The chain carries TRBV1 and TRBJ2-3; the table's D gene call, TRBD2, was not cross checked with the DNA. TRBV1 is designated a pseudogene. This CDR3 has 18 residues. The CDR3 DNA sequence: TGCACCAGCAGCCAAGATCACGTCAAGGGACTACCACAATATACGCAGTATTTT. Protein product: CTSSQDHVKGLPQYTQYF.

This rearrangement joins TRBV5-6 to TRBJ2-3, with TRBD2 matching 8 bases. Germline CDR1 and CDR2: SGHDT and YYEEEE. CDR3 length equals 15 residues. J gave up 2 bases and V 4 bases, and 6 bases lay outside the gene matches. In DNA form, the CDR3 reads TGTGCCAGCAGCGATCGGACTAGCTCCACAGATACGCAGTATTTT. Protein: CASSDRTSSTDTQYF.

The chain employs TRBV7-9 and TRBJ2-2, with D maybe TRBD1 (6 bases). Germline loops: CDR1 SEHNR, CDR2 FQNEAQ (reference sequence). The CDR3 runs to 13 residues. With 4 bases removed from V and 5 bases from J, the gap between germline ends came to 8 bases. CDR3 residues: CASSSRGTGELFF. In DNA form, the CDR3 reads TGTGCCAGCAGCTCAAGGGGGACCGGGGAGCTGTTTTTT.

The chain couples TRBV7-2 to TRBJ2-5; 9 bases are a match to TRBD1. The germline V gene encodes CDR1 SGHTA and CDR2 FQGNSA. Germline trimming cut 5 bases from V and 5 bases from J; bases unmatched to any gene: 6. This CDR3 spans 14 amino acids. Written as DNA, the CDR3 is TGTGCCAGCAGCCCGGGACAGGGATTTGAGACCCAGTACTTC. This codes for CASSPGQGFETQYF.

This clone was counted a single time. V gene TRBV5-4 combines with J gene TRBJ2-3, with 12 nucleotides matching TRBD2. J lost 1 base, V lost 0 bases, and 6 bases had no gene match. In germline, CDR1 is SGHNT, CDR2 YYREEE (reference sequence). The CDR3 is 18 residues long. The CDR3 DNA follows: TGTGCCAGCAGCTTGGGGCTAGCGGGGGGGCCTGGCACAGATACGCAGTATTTT. It yields the protein CASSLGLAGGPGTDTQYF.

The J gene is TRBJ1-2, the V gene TRBV28; 8 nucleotides agree with TRBD1. The CDR3 has 14 residues. Losses at the gene ends were 6 bases for V and 4 bases for J; bases not matched to a gene: 7. Germline V gene lookup returns CDR1 MDHEN and CDR2 SYDVKM. CDR3 region: CASRRTGNSYGYTF. The CDR3 DNA is TGTGCCAGCAGGAGGACAGGGAACTCCTATGGCTACACCTTC.

J is TRBJ2-7 and V is TRBV6-6; D is ambiguous. Germline V lookup: CDR1 MNHNY, CDR2 SVGAGI (reference sequence). The CDR3 runs to 12 residues. V gave up 1 base and J gave up 2 bases, with 3 bases separating them. The DNA for the CDR3 is TGTGCCAGCAGTTACTGGCCCTACGAGCAGTACTTC. Translated: CASSYWPYEQYF.

Notes on this clone: The DNA is omitted, as the CDR3 cannot be located on it reliably, and the CDR3 follows TCRdb's listing. The J gene is TRBJ1-3, the V gene TRBV28; the table's D call of TRBD1 was not tested on the DNA. The CDR3 region is 15 residues in length, termini included. From germline, CDR1 is MDHEN and CDR2 SYDVKM. Here the CDR3 reads CASSSSDIRGNTIYF.

This chain joins TRBV7-3 and TRBJ2-7; the D gene is possibly TRBD1 (6 bases). The CDR3 spans 14 residues. Per germline, CDR1 SGHTA and CDR2 FQGTGA. Trimming removed 4 bases at V and 2 bases at J, with 12 bases between. The DNA of the CDR3 is TGTGCCAGCAGCTCCCAAGGGGGTCCCTACGAGCAGTACTTC. This gives the protein CASSSQGGPYEQYF.

The rearrangement joins TRBV4-1 to TRBJ1-1; perhaps TRBD1 as D (6 bases). Trimming shortened V by 4 bases and J by 5 bases, and 14 bases separated the two germline ends. Germline CDR1 and CDR2: MGHRA and YSYEKL. The CDR3 is made up of 14 amino acids. In DNA, the CDR3 is TGCGCCAGCAGCCCAACCCGCAGGGGTACTGAAGCTTTCTTT. It yields the protein CASSPTRRGTEAFF.

The sample holds one count of this clone. The V and J genes are TRBV6-1 and TRBJ1-2; TRBD1 matches at 8 bases. The V gene end was trimmed by 3 bases and the J gene end by 2 bases; junction bases not matched to a gene: 11. Per the germline V gene, CDR1 is MNHNS and CDR2 is SASEGT. The CDR3 runs 17 residues. The DNA of the CDR3 is TGTGCCAGCAGTGAGTTTTATTCGGGACAGGAGAACTATGGCTACACCTTC. Its protein is CASSEFYSGQENYGYTF.

The V gene is TRBV5-4, the J gene TRBJ2-3, with 10 bases lining up with TRBD2. Germline V gene data show CDR1 as SGHNT and CDR2 as YYREEE (reference sequence). CDR3 length equals 15 residues. J was trimmed by 6 bases and V by 5 bases; bases with no gene match: 9. The CDR3: CASRTELAGVDTQYF. In DNA form, the CDR3 reads TGTGCCAGCAGGACGGAGCTAGCGGGAGTTGATACGCAGTATTTT.

V usage is TRBV9 and J usage is TRBJ1-6; the D is unclear. Germline V gives CDR1 SGDLS, CDR2 YYNGEE. V shed 3 bases and J shed 9 bases, with 16 bases lying between them. This CDR3 has 15 residues. The CDR3 loop is CASSATPEGGSPLHF. CDR3 nucleotides: TGTGCCAGCAGCGCAACCCCAGAGGGAGGTTCACCCCTCCACTTT.

V and J are TRBV19 and TRBJ1-3; TRBD1 might be the D (5 bases). V lost 0 bases to trimming and J lost 1 base, with 10 bases between them. Germline V lookup: CDR1 LNHDA, CDR2 SQIVND (reference sequence). The length of the CDR3 is 16 residues. The CDR3: CASSIEGRRSGNTIYF. DNA of the CDR3: TGTGCCAGTAGTATAGAGGGACGACGTTCTGGAAACACCATATATTTT.

The rearrangement links TRBV10-3 to TRBJ1-1; D gene unclear. Germline CDR1 reads ENHRY; CDR2 reads SYGVKD. V was shortened by 11 bases and J by 8 bases, with 9 bases between the two germline ends. CDR3 length equals 9 residues. The CDR3: CAAGTEAFF. In nucleotides, the CDR3 is TGTGCCGCCGGAACGGAAGCTTTCTTT.

This rearrangement joins TRBV20-1 to TRBJ1-2; D remains ambiguous. The CDR3 contains 13 residues. Germline V gene sequence: CDR1 DFQATT, CDR2 SNEGSKA (reference sequence). V shed 3 bases and J shed 4 bases, with 12 bases lying between them. For the CDR3, the DNA is TGCAGTGCTAGTATCGGACCGTCCTATGGCTACACCTTC. Amino acids: CSASIGPSYGYTF.

The chain employs TRBV18 and TRBJ1-1; D gene ambiguous. Per the germline V gene, CDR1 is KGHSH and CDR2 is LQKENI. Trimming stripped 2 bases from V and 3 bases from J, with 7 bases between. This CDR3 spans 13 amino acids. The CDR3 DNA is TGTGCCAGCTCACCAGACGGTTACACTGAAGCTTTCTTT. Translation gives CASSPDGYTEAFF.

The chain has TRBV6-2 or TRBV6-3 and TRBJ2-7, with 9 nucleotides matching TRBD2. V dropped 6 bases and J dropped 3; count of bases not matched to a gene: 6. There are 14 residues in the CDR3. Germline V gene lookup returns CDR1 MNHEY and CDR2 SVGEGT. For the CDR3, the DNA is TGTGCCAGCAGCAAAAGCGGGGGGCTCTACGAGCAGTACTTC. This encodes CASSKSGGLYEQYF.

V is TRBV5-1 and J is TRBJ2-1; 12 positions match TRBD2. The CDR3 is 16 amino acids. Unmatched junction bases numbered 3, after V lost 0 bases and J lost 5 bases. Germline V lookup: CDR1 SGHRS, CDR2 YFSETQ. The CDR3 nucleotides are TGCGCCAGCAGCTTGGGTCCTAGCGGGGGGGACAATGAGCAGTTCTTC. This translates into CASSLGPSGGDNEQFF. Full variable domain (rest looked up from reference TRBV5-1 and TRBJ2-1): KAGVTQTPRYLIKTRGQQVTLSCSPISGHRSVSWYQQTPGQGLQFLFEYFSETQRNKGNFPGRFSGRQFSNSRSEMNVSTLELGDSALYLCASSLGPSGGDNEQFFGPGTRLTVL.

The V call is TRBV4-2, the J call TRBJ1-3; D call uncertain. This CDR3 is 13 amino acids long. Germline-derived CDR1 and CDR2 are LGHNA and YNFKEQ. V lost 4 bases and J lost 4, with 8 bases in between. CDR3 sequence (DNA): TGTGCCAGCAGCCCGGAAGGGGGAAACACCATATATTTT. It codes for CASSPEGGNTIYF.

V is TRBV29-1 and J is TRBJ2-7, with TRBD2 as a possible D gene (6 bases). Trimming pared 7 bases from V and 12 bases from J, leaving 25 bases between. From germline, CDR1 is SQVTM and CDR2 ANQGSEA. This CDR3 spans 13 amino acids. CDR3 in amino acids: CSAGEAGPSPAYF. CDR3 sequence (DNA): TGCAGCGCCGGGGAGGCAGGTCCCTCACCGGCGTACTTC.